The TCR beta chain described here comes from a study of OX40 agonist ivuxolimab in advanced cancers. For the study at large: The dose of intravenous ivuxolimab that patients received every 2 weeks ranged from 0.01 to 10 mg/kg. Prior anti-PD-1, anti-PD-L1 or anti-CTLA-4 therapy was allowed; 40% had some. One hepatocellular carcinoma and two cutaneous melanoma patients partially responded. Study results and caveats: Normalized expansion of T-cell clones was also low for some nonresponders.

The V and J ends lost 9 bases and 4 bases, in that order; junction bases with no gene match: 14. This CDR3 has 16 amino acids. This clone appeared a few times. The antigen remains unidentified. The repertoire was sequenced with immunoSEQ multiplex PCR; TCRdb's copy has only in-frame clones and lacks some. The sample consists of about 85,000 clones, 65% to 90% of them appearing once. Sequences were derived from CD4+ or CD8+ T cells sorted from blood, sampled in a trial of the OX40 agonist ivuxolimab. This TCR was recovered from an adult with an advanced solid tumor such as melanoma, head and neck, liver or kidney cancer. J is TRBJ1-2 and V is TRBV6-7; the match to TRBD1 covers 10 bases. TRBV6-7 has ORF status, its function being uncertain. The CDR3 DNA is TGTGCCAGGGTATCGGGACAGGGGATTTGTGGCTATGGCTACACCTTC. It yields the protein CARVSGQGICGYGYTF.